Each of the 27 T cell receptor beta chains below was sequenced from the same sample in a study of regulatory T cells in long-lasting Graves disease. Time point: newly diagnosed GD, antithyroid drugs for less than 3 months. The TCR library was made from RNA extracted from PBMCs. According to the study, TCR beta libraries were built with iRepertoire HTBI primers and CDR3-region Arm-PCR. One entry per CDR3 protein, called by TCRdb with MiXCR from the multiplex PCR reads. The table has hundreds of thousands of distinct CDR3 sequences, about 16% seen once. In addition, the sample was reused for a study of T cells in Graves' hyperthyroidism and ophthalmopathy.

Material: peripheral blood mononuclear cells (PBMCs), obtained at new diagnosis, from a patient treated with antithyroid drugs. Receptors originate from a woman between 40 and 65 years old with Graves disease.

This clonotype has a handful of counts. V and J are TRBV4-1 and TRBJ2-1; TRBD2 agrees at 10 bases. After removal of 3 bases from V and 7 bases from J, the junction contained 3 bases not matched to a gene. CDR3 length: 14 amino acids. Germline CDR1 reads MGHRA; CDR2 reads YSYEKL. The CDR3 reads CASSHPGLANEQFF. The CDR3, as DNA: TGCGCCAGCAGCCACCCGGGACTAGCGAATGAGCAGTTCTTC.

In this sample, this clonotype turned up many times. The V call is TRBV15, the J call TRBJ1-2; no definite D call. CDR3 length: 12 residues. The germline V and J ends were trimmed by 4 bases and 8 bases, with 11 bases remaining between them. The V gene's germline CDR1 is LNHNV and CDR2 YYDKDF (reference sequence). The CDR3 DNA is TGTGCCACCAGCACTCCAACGGCAGGCTACACCTTC. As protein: CATSTPTAGYTF.

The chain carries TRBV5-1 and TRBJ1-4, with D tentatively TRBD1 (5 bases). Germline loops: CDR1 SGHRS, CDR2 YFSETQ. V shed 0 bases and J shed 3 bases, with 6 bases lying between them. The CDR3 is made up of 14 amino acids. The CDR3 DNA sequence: TGCGCCAGCAGCTTGGGACAGCCTAATGAAAAACTGTTTTTT. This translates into CASSLGQPNEKLFF.

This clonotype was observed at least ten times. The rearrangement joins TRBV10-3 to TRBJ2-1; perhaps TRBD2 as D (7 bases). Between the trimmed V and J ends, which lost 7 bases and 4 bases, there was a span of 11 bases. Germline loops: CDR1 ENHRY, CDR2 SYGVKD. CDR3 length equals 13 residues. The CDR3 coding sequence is TGTGCCATCAACGGGGGGCCTTACAATGAGCAGTTCTTC. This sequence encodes CAINGGPYNEQFF.

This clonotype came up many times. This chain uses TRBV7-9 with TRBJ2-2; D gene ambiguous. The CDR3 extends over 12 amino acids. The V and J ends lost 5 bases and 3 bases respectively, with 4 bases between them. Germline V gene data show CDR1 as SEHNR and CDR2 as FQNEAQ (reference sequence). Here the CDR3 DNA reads TGTGCCAGCAGCAGCCACACCGGGGAGCTGTTTTTT. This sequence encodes CASSSHTGELFF.

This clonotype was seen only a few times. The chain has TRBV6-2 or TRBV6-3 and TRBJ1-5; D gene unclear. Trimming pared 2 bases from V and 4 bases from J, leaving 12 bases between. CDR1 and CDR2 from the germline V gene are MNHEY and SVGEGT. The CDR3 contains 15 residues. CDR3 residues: CASSYETLRNQPQHF. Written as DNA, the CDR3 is TGTGCCAGCAGTTACGAAACCCTTCGGAATCAGCCCCAGCATTTT.

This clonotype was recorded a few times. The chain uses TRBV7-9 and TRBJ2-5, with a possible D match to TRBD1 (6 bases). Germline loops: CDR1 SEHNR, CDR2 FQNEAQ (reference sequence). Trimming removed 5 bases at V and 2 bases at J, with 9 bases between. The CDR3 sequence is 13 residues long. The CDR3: CASSHTGQETQYF. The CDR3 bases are TGTGCCAGCAGCCATACAGGGCAAGAGACCCAGTACTTC.

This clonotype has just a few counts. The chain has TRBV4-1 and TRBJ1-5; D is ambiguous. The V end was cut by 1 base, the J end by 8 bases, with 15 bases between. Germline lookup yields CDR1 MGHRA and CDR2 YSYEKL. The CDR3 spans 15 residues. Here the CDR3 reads CASSQGLSPEKPQHF. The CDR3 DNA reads TGCGCCAGCAGCCAAGGGCTTAGTCCCGAGAAGCCCCAGCATTTT.

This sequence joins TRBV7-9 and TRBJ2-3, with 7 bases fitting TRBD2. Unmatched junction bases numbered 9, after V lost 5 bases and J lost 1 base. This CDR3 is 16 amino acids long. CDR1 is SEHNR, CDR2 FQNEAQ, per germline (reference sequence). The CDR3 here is CASSILASGRTDTQYF. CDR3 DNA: TGTGCCAGCAGCATCCTCGCTAGCGGACGCACAGATACGCAGTATTTT.

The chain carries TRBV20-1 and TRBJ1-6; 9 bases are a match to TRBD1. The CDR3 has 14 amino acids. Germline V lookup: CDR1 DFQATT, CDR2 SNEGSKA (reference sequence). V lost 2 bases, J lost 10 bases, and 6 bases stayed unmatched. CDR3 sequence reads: CSARIQGAGSPLHF. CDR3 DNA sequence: TGCAGTGCTAGAATACAGGGGGCTGGGTCACCCCTCCACTTT.

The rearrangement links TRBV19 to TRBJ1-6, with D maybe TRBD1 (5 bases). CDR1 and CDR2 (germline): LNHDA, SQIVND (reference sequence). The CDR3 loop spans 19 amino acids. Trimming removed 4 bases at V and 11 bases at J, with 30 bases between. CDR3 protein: CASSNFAWRDGNFMAPLHF. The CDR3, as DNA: TGTGCCAGTAGTAATTTCGCGTGGCGGGACGGAAATTTCATGGCACCCCTCCACTTT. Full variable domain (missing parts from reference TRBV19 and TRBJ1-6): DGGITQSPKYLFRKEGQNVTLSCEQNLNHDAMYWYRQDPGQGLRLIYYSQIVNDFQKGDIAEGYSVSREKKESFPLTVTSAQKNPTAFYLCASSNFAWRDGNFMAPLHFGNGTRLTVT.

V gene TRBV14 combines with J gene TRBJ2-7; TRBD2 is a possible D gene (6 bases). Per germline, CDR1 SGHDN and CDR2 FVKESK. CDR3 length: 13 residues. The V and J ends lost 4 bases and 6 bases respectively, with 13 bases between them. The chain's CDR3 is CASSLSGGVEQYF. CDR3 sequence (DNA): TGTGCCAGCAGCCTCAGCGGCGGGGTCGAGCAGTACTTC.

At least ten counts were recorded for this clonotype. CDR3 sequence reads: CATSRGDRGSSNQPQHF. In DNA form, the CDR3 reads TGTGCCACCAGCAGAGGGGACAGGGGGTCTAGCAATCAGCCCCAGCATTTT. The chain links TRBV15 to TRBJ1-5, with 11 bases identical to TRBD1. From germline, CDR1 is LNHNV and CDR2 YYDKDF (reference sequence). The CDR3 consists of 17 residues. The V gene end was trimmed by 1 base and the J gene end by 0 bases; junction bases not matched to a gene: 2.

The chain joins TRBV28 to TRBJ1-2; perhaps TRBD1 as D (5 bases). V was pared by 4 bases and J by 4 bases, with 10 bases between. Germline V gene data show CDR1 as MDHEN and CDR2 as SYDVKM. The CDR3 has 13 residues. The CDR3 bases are TGTGCCAGCAGTTCCCCAGGGAGCTATGGCTACACCTTC. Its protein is CASSSPGSYGYTF.

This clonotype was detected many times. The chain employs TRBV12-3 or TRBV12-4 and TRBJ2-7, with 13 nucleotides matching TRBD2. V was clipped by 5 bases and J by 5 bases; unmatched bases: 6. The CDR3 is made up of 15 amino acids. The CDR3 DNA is TGTGCCAGCAGTGCCCGGACTAGCGGGGGCGACGAGCAGTACTTC. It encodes CASSARTSGGDEQYF.

The CDR3 DNA sequence: TGTGCCAGCAGTTGGAGTAGCGGGGACCCAGATACGCAGTATTTT. Its translation is CASSWSSGDPDTQYF. This chain joins TRBV6-5 and TRBJ2-3; the match to TRBD2 covers 8 bases. Germline V gene sequence: CDR1 MNHEY, CDR2 SVGAGI. The CDR3 length is 15 residues. V lost 4 bases, J lost 4 bases, and 7 bases stayed unmatched.

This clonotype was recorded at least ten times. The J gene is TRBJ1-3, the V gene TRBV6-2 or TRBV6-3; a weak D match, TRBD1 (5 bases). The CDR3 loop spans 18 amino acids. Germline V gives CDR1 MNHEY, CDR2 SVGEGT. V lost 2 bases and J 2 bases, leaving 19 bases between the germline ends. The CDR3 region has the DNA TGTGCCAGCAGTTACCTCCCTACGGGTCCAGGGACTGGAAACACCATATATTTT. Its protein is CASSYLPTGPGTGNTIYF.

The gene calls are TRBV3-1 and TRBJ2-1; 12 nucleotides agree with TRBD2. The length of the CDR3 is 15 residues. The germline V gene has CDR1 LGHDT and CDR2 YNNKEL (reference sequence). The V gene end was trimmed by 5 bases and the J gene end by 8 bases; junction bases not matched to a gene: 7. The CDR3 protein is CASSTLAGGPDEQFF. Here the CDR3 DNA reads TGTGCCAGCAGCACCCTAGCGGGGGGGCCCGATGAGCAGTTCTTC.

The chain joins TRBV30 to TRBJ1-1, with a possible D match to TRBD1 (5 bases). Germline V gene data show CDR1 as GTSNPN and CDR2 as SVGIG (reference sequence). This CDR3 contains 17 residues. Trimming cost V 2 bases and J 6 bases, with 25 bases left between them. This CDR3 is CAWSYDENARWGAEAFF. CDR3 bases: TGTGCCTGGAGTTATGACGAGAATGCCCGGTGGGGCGCTGAAGCTTTCTTT.

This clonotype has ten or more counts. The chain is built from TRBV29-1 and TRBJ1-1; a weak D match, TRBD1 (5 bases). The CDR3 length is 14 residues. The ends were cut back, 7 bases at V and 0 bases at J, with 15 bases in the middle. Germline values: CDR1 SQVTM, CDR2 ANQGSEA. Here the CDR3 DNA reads TGCAGCGCCATGGGAGGGGTCATGAACACTGAAGCTTTCTTT. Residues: CSAMGGVMNTEAFF.

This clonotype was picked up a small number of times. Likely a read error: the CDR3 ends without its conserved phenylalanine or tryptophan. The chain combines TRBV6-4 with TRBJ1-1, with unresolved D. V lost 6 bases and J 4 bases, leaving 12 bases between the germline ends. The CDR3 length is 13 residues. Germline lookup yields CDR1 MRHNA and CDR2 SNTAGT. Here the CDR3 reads CASSLDSSTEAFL. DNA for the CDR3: TGTGCCAGCAGCCTCGACTCGAGCACTGAAGCTTTCCTT.

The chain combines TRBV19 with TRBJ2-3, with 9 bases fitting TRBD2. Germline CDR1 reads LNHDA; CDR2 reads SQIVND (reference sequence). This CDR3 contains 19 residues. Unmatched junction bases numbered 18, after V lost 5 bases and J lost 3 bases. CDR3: CASSRSPISAGGLTDTQYF. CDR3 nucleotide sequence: TGTGCCAGTAGTCGCTCCCCCATTTCTGCGGGGGGGCTAACAGATACGCAGTATTTT.

This CDR3 is CAWSVGPKGTGELFF. The CDR3 coding sequence is TGTGCCTGGAGCGTAGGACCTAAGGGCACCGGGGAGCTGTTTTTT. The genes are TRBV30 and TRBJ2-2; no firm D call. CDR3 length: 15 amino acids. CDR1 and CDR2 from the germline V gene are GTSNPN and SVGIG (reference sequence). The V and J ends lost 3 bases and 4 bases respectively, with 15 bases between them.

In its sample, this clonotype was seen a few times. As DNA, the CDR3 is TGTGCCAGCAGCTTGGGGACAGGGGGATTGGGGAATCAGCCCCAGCATTTT. Translation gives CASSLGTGGLGNQPQHF. The chain has TRBV7-9 and TRBJ1-5; 11 nucleotides match TRBD1. Germline lookup yields CDR1 SEHNR and CDR2 FQNEAQ (reference sequence). Trimming cost V 3 bases and J 4 bases; bases outside gene matches: 8. This CDR3 region has 17 residues.

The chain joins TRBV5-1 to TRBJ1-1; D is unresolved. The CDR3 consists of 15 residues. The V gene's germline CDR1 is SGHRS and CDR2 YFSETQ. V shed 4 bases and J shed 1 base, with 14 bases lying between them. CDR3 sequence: CASSLTPVQNTEAFF. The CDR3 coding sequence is TGCGCCAGCAGCCTTACCCCCGTTCAGAACACTGAAGCTTTCTTT. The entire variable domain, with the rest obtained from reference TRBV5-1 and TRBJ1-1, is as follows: KAGVTQTPRYLIKTRGQQVTLSCSPISGHRSVSWYQQTPGQGLQFLFEYFSETQRNKGNFPGRFSGRQFSNSRSEMNVSTLELGDSALYLCASSLTPVQNTEAFFGQGTRLTVV.

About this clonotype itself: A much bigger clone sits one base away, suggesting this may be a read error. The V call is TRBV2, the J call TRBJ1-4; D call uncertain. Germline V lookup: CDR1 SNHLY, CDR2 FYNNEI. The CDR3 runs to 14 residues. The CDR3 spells CAGRRLRDNEKLFF. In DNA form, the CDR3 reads TGTGCCGGCAGAAGACTGAGGGATAATGAAAAACTGTTTTTT.

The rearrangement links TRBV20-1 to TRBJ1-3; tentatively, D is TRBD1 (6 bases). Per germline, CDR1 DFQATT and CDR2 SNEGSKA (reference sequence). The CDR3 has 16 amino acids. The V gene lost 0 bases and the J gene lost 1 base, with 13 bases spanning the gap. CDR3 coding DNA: TGCAGTGCTAGAGATACCACAGGGTCTTCTGGAAACACCATATATTTT. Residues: CSARDTTGSSGNTIYF.